Below, one T cell receptor beta chain is given with its context. Both 60 Vbeta primers and 13 Jbeta primers went into the PCR. Data came from immunoSEQ multiplex PCR; TCRdb stores just in-frame clones and leaves some out. The table lists more than 130,000 clones, 70% to 80% of them singletons, with about 5% in the top ten. The CDR3 sequence is 15 residues long. The V end was cut by 4 bases, the J end by 6 bases, with 19 bases between. CDR1 and CDR2 from the germline V gene are SGHNT and YYREEE (reference sequence). The sample comes from a study of cytomegalovirus exposure and HLA in healthy donors. The source is a male donor in good health and CMV-seronegative. This rearrangement joins TRBV5-4 to TRBJ1-1; weak D call: TRBD1 (6 bases). Sequenced material: PBMCs. CDR3 region: CASSIQGRFFPEAFF. Here the CDR3 DNA reads TGTGCCAGCAGCATACAGGGCCGGTTTTTTCCTGAAGCTTTCTTT.